A selection of T cell receptor beta chains follows, all from one sample in a study of blood T cell repertoires in COVID-19. Produced via immunoSEQ multiplex PCR; TCRdb's table is partial and in-frame only. The sample has 150,000 or so clones; about 83% are singletons. The sample comprised peripheral blood. These receptors came from a human donor in a cohort sampled during active COVID-19. The CDR3 runs from the conserved cysteine through the conserved F or W. Each record gives: D gene, V gene, J gene, clone size, CDR3 DNA, CDR3 protein. A D gene is named only where the DNA matches it firmly. Expanded clones are given a class, and other clones once, few, many or no size at all.

>NA|TRBV6-2/TRBV6-3|TRBJ1-5|NA
TGTGCCAGCAGTTACTCCCGTAGCAATCAGCCCCAGCATTTT
CASSYSRSNQPQHF
>TRBD2|TRBV7-8|TRBJ2-7|NA
TGTGCCAGCAGCTTGGTAGCGGGAGGCTCGAACGAGCAGTACTTC
CASSLVAGGSNEQYF
>TRBD2|TRBV6-5|TRBJ2-2|once
TGTGCCAGCAGCATCAGCGGGAGCTACACCGGGGAGCTGTTTTTT
CASSISGSYTGELFF
>TRBD1|TRBV7-3|TRBJ1-1|NA
TGTGCCAGCAGCCCGCATGGGGGGACAGACGTTGAAGCTTTCTTT
CASSPHGGTDVEAFF
>NA|TRBV11-2|TRBJ1-1|few
TGTGCCAGCAGCTTATCTTACAAGAACACTGAAGCTTTCTTT
CASSLSYKNTEAFF
>NA|TRBV5-1|TRBJ1-1|NA
TGCGCCAGCAGCTTGGCGGCAGGGCTGAACACTGAAGCTTTCTTT
CASSLAAGLNTEAFF
>TRBD2|TRBV7-2|TRBJ2-3|NA
TGTGCCAGCAGCTTACGGCGGGGGACAGATACGCAGTATTTT
CASSLRRGTDTQYF
>TRBD2|TRBV28|TRBJ2-6|NA
TGTGCCAGCAGTCAACTAGCGGGGTACTCTGGGGCCAACGTCCTGACTTTC
CASSQLAGYSGANVLTF
>NA|TRBV6-5|TRBJ1-5|NA
TGTGCCACAGGGAGGAATCAGCCCCAGCATTTT
CATGRNQPQHF
>NA|TRBV6-1|TRBJ1-2|once
TGTGCCAGCAGTGGGACCCAGATTGGGGCAGTCTATGGCTACACCTTC
CASSGTQIGAVYGYTF
>TRBD2|TRBV18|TRBJ2-2|NA
TGTGCCACCGGACTAGCGGAGACCGGGGAGCTGTTTTTT
CATGLAETGELFF
>NA|TRBV10-1|TRBJ1-5|few
TGCGCCAGCAGTGAGCGGGTTCAGGGTCCGTCCCAGCATTTT
CASSERVQGPSQHF